Each of the 29 T cell receptor beta chains below was sequenced from the same sample in a study of T cells in tumors after PD-1 blockade. Repertoires were generated with immunoSEQ multiplex PCR, while TCRdb's copy carries only in-frame clones and drops some. The sample consists of 40,000 to 55,000 clones, about four fifths of them appearing once. Sample: PBMCs, taken before anti-PD-1 treatment. All receptors come from a human donor with basal cell carcinoma.

For this clone: This same CDR3 is encoded by further DNA sequences in the sample. The chain couples TRBV12-3 or TRBV12-4 to TRBJ2-1; D uncertain. The CDR3 sequence is 11 residues long. The ends were cut back, 6 bases at V and 4 bases at J, with 4 bases in the middle. CDR3 sequence: CASSSYNEQFF. The CDR3 region has the DNA TGTGCCAGCAGCTCTTACAATGAGCAGTTCTTC.

The chain combines TRBV12-5 with TRBJ2-7; TRBD1 matches 9 bases. Germline-derived CDR1 and CDR2 are LGHNT and FRNRAP. This CDR3 contains 14 residues. Unmatched junction bases numbered 5, after V lost 5 bases and J lost 3 bases. The DNA of the CDR3 is TGTGCTAGTGGTCACATGGACAGGGGCTACGAGCAGTACTTC. This gives the protein CASGHMDRGYEQYF.

The chain combines TRBV2 with TRBJ2-2; D may be TRBD1 or TRBD2 (5 bases each). The V and J ends lost 2 bases and 2 bases respectively, with 21 bases between them. The CDR3 contains 19 residues. Germline V lookup: CDR1 SNHLY, CDR2 FYNNEI. The CDR3 DNA reads as TGTGCCAGCAGTGAATGGGACCTCGGTAGGTCCCTAAACACCGGGGAGCTGTTTTTT. Translated, it gives CASSEWDLGRSLNTGELFF.

The J gene is TRBJ2-7, the V gene TRBV5-4; 8 bases are shared with TRBD1. Germline CDR1 SGHNT, CDR2 YYREEE (reference sequence). V lost 4 bases, J lost 2 bases, and 8 bases stayed unmatched. This CDR3 has 15 residues. The CDR3 DNA is TGTGCCAGCAGCGGCACAGGGGGGACTGCCTACGAGCAGTACTTC. Its protein is CASSGTGGTAYEQYF.

This clone appeared a single time. The V and J genes are TRBV5-4 and TRBJ1-1, with D perhaps TRBD1 (5 bases). In germline, CDR1 is SGHNT, CDR2 YYREEE (reference sequence). The CDR3 contains 15 residues. The germline V and J ends were trimmed by 4 bases and 4 bases, with 17 bases remaining between them. The CDR3 DNA reads TGTGCCAGCAGCCTGGGGGGATCCTCGAGCACTGAAGCTTTCTTT. Translating it yields CASSLGGSSSTEAFF.

This clone was detected once. This chain connects TRBV2 to TRBJ1-3; D not resolved. Germline CDR1 and CDR2: SNHLY and FYNNEI. There are 16 residues in the CDR3. Trimming stripped 2 bases from V and 3 bases from J, with 14 bases between. CDR3 residues: CASSERAGYSGNTIYF. The CDR3 nucleotides read TGTGCCAGCAGTGAAAGGGCCGGCTATAGTGGAAACACCATATATTTT.

The rearrangement joins TRBV5-4 to TRBJ2-1; 9 nucleotides line up with TRBD2. The CDR3 contains 14 residues. Germline trimming cut 1 base from V and 10 bases from J; bases unmatched to any gene: 6. CDR1 SGHNT and CDR2 YYREEE come from the germline V gene (reference sequence). The CDR3 bases are TGTGCCAGCAGCTTGCAGTTAGCGGGGGAGGAGCAGTTCTTC. It encodes CASSLQLAGEEQFF.

The genes are TRBV5-1 and TRBJ2-1; TRBD2 agrees at 11 bases. The CDR3 totals 17 residues. The V and J ends lost 3 bases and 9 bases, in that order; junction bases with no gene match: 14. CDR1 SGHRS and CDR2 YFSETQ come from the germline V gene. CDR3 in amino acids: CASSSRGLAEGVSEQFF. CDR3 in DNA: TGCGCCAGCAGCTCTCGGGGACTAGCGGAGGGTGTGAGTGAGCAGTTCTTC.

The chain carries TRBV18 and TRBJ2-7; D is ambiguous. V lost 3 bases, J lost 6 bases, and 12 bases lay in between. Germline V gene lookup returns CDR1 KGHSH and CDR2 LQKENI. The CDR3 covers 13 residues. The CDR3 coding sequence is TGTGCCAGCTCACCCAATACAATGGGCGAGCAGTACTTC. Translating it yields CASSPNTMGEQYF.

The V call is TRBV20-1, the J call TRBJ2-1; 13 bases are a match to TRBD2. Germline V CDR1 and CDR2: DFQATT, SNEGSKA (reference sequence). Trimming at V came to 3 bases and at J to 4 bases, leaving 12 bases not matched to a gene. This CDR3 has 18 residues. CDR3 in DNA: TGCAGTGCTAGTCCCGGGACTAGCGGGACATATCTTTACAATGAGCAGTTCTTC. It encodes CSASPGTSGTYLYNEQFF.

There are a few counts of this clone. V and J are TRBV30 and TRBJ1-5, with 11 bases that match TRBD1. Germline assignment: CDR1 GTSNPN and CDR2 SVGIG (reference sequence). After removal of 4 bases from V and 6 bases from J, the junction contained 5 bases not matched to a gene. The CDR3 length is 14 residues. Written as DNA, the CDR3 is TGTGCCTGGAAGGGACAGGGGGACGGTCAGCCCCAGCATTTT. It encodes CAWKGQGDGQPQHF.

The chain links TRBV5-4 to TRBJ2-7, with 8 nucleotides matching TRBD1. V lost 0 bases to trimming and J lost 1 base; unmatched junction nucleotides: 3. CDR1 and CDR2 from the germline V gene are SGHNT and YYREEE (reference sequence). The CDR3 sequence is 15 residues long. The DNA for the CDR3 is TGTGCCAGCAGCTTGGTGGACAGGGTATCCTACGAGCAGTACTTC. It codes for CASSLVDRVSYEQYF.

The CDR3: CASSEGNTEAFF. CDR3 coding DNA: TGTGCCAGCAGTGAGGGGAACACTGAAGCTTTCTTT. The chain carries TRBV25-1 and TRBJ1-1; no firm D call. The length of the CDR3 is 12 residues. The ends were cut back, 3 bases at V and 1 base at J, with 3 bases in the middle. Germline CDR1 MGHDK, CDR2 SYGVNS.

A few counts support this clone. This chain joins TRBV7-3 and TRBJ2-1; D is ambiguous. CDR1 is SGHTA, CDR2 FQGTGA, per germline. This CDR3 spans 14 amino acids. V was pared by 2 bases and J by 8 bases, with 13 bases between. CDR3 nucleotide sequence: TGTGCCAGCAGCTTAGACGGGCCCCTGGATGAGCAGTTCTTC. It encodes CASSLDGPLDEQFF.

V is TRBV18 and J is TRBJ1-4, with 8 bases identical to TRBD1. V lost 0 bases, J lost 5 bases, and 5 bases stayed unmatched. There are 16 residues in the CDR3. CDR1 is KGHSH and CDR2 is LQKENI in the germline V gene. CDR3: CASSPPRGQENEKLFF. CDR3 nucleotide sequence: TGTGCCAGCTCACCACCGAGGGGACAGGAGAATGAAAAACTGTTTTTT.

This chain links TRBV2 with TRBJ2-7; possibly TRBD1 for D (6 bases). Per germline, CDR1 SNHLY and CDR2 FYNNEI. CDR3 length: 14 amino acids. V was clipped by 2 bases and J by 7 bases, with 15 bases between them. Written as DNA, the CDR3 is TGTGCCAGCAGTGAAAGAAGTCAGGGGCTGGAGCAGTACTTC. Translating it yields CASSERSQGLEQYF.

The chain recombines TRBV2 with TRBJ2-7, with D uncertain. CDR1 is SNHLY, CDR2 FYNNEI, per germline. The V end was cut by 8 bases, the J end by 7 bases, with 18 bases between. The CDR3 sequence is 13 residues long. The chain's CDR3 is CASQTTTLREQYF. For the CDR3, the DNA is TGTGCCAGCCAAACGACAACTCTAAGGGAGCAGTACTTC.

V usage is TRBV5-1 and J usage is TRBJ2-1, with TRBD2 identical over 14 bases. The CDR3 has 13 residues. Germline V gene data show CDR1 as SGHRS and CDR2 as YFSETQ. V lost 4 bases and J lost 14; bases outside the gene matches: 5. The CDR3 protein is CASSPTSGREEFF. CDR3 bases: TGCGCCAGCAGCCCGACTAGCGGGAGGGAGGAGTTCTTC.

The chain is built from TRBV11-3 and TRBJ1-1; D gene unclear. The CDR3 is made up of 16 amino acids. CDR1 is SGHNT and CDR2 is YENEEA in the germline V gene. The V end was cut by 1 base, the J end by 1 base, with 13 bases between. DNA of the CDR3: TGTGCCAGCAGCTTAGGGATGGGCCGGGGGAACACTGAAGCTTTCTTT. Translated, it gives CASSLGMGRGNTEAFF.

The rearrangement uses TRBV12-5 and TRBJ1-5, with D uncertain. Germline CDR1 is LGHNT and CDR2 is FRNRAP. The CDR3 spans 18 residues. V was pared by 2 bases and J by 0 bases, with 17 bases between. The CDR3 DNA is TGTGCTAGTGGTTTGAGATATGTGGGGTTGTATAGCAATCAGCCCCAGCATTTT. Translation gives CASGLRYVGLYSNQPQHF.

The V and J genes are TRBV7-3 and TRBJ2-7; D tentatively reads TRBD1 or TRBD2 (5 bases each). The CDR3 totals 13 residues. CDR1 and CDR2 (germline): SGHTA, FQGTGA. V lost 4 bases, J lost 7 bases, and 14 bases lay in between. The CDR3 loop is CASSYGPGREQYF. CDR3 DNA sequence: TGTGCCAGCAGCTACGGGCCGGGGCGGGAGCAGTACTTC. Based on the CDR3 plus reference TRBV7-3 and TRBJ2-7, the full variable domain is GAGVSQTPSNKVTEKGKYVELRCDPISGHTALYWYRQSLGQGPEFLIYFQGTGAADDSGLPNDRFFAVRPEGSVSTLKIQRTERGDSAVYLCASSYGPGREQYFGPGTRLTVT.

The rearrangement links TRBV2 to TRBJ2-7; no definite D call. The CDR3 is 17 amino acids. V lost 2 bases and J 7 bases, leaving 24 bases between the germline ends. Germline assignment: CDR1 SNHLY and CDR2 FYNNEI. CDR3 DNA sequence: TGTGCCAGCAGTGAAACCGGCACAGCTCTCTCTTCCAATGAGCAGTACTTC. It encodes CASSETGTALSSNEQYF. Combining the CDR3 with reference TRBV2 and TRBJ2-7 gives the whole variable domain EPEVTQTPSHQVTQMGQEVILRCVPISNHLYFYWYRQILGQKVEFLVSFYNNEISEKSEIFDDQFSVERPDGSNFTLKIRSTKLEDSAMYFCASSETGTALSSNEQYFGPGTRLTVT.

The chain is built from TRBV5-1 and TRBJ1-2; TRBD1 might be the D (5 bases). V was shortened by 0 bases and J by 3 bases, with 6 bases between the two germline ends. The CDR3 sequence is 13 residues long. Germline CDR1 SGHRS, CDR2 YFSETQ. DNA for the CDR3: TGCGCCAGCAGCTTGGGACAGCACTATGGCTACACCTTC. It yields the protein CASSLGQHYGYTF.

The chain employs TRBV11-3 and TRBJ2-2; 7 bases line up with TRBD2. Germline loops: CDR1 SGHNT, CDR2 YENEEA. Trimming took 0 bases from V and 4 from J; bases not matched to a gene: 8. CDR3 length: 17 residues. CDR3 sequence (DNA): TGTGCCAGCAGCTTAGAGGGGGGGTCTGGGGCCACCGGGGAGCTGTTTTTT. Its protein product is CASSLEGGSGATGELFF.

The chain is built from TRBV12-3 or TRBV12-4 and TRBJ2-1; 8 bases match TRBD2. The CDR3 length is 13 residues. V shed 4 bases and J 6 bases; nucleotides not matched to a gene: 2. CDR3 in amino acids: CASSYGLANEQFF. CDR3 bases: TGTGCCAGCAGTTATGGACTAGCCAATGAGCAGTTCTTC.

The gene calls are TRBV29-1 and TRBJ1-5; D possibly corresponds to TRBD1 (5 bases). Trimming stripped 6 bases from V and 5 bases from J, with 11 bases between. The CDR3 has 12 residues. Germline V gene sequence: CDR1 SQVTM, CDR2 ANQGSEA. The CDR3 region is CSVSQGDQPQHF. As DNA, the CDR3 is TGCAGCGTATCTCAGGGTGATCAGCCCCAGCATTTT.

This clone has only one observation. V gene TRBV2 combines with J gene TRBJ2-2; tentative D call: TRBD1 (5 bases). Trimming removed 6 bases at V and 8 bases at J, with 16 bases between. The CDR3 runs to 14 residues. The germline gives CDR1 SNHLY, CDR2 FYNNEI. CDR3 in amino acids: CASSGGAEGGELFF. The CDR3 region has the DNA TGTGCCAGCAGCGGTGGGGCGGAAGGGGGGGAGCTGTTTTTT.

Turning to this clone: Germline is not matched at one junction end, which may reflect a read error. This chain uses TRBV6-1 with TRBJ1-1; D gene unclear. This CDR3 is 13 amino acids long. The germline CDR1 and CDR2 sequences are MNHNS and SASEGT. The CDR3 region is CASSETLQMKLDF. CDR3 sequence (DNA): TGTGCCAGCAGTGAGACACTACAGATGAAGCTGGACTTT.

The V call is TRBV3-1 (or the pseudogene TRBV3-2), the J call TRBJ1-1; D unclear. The CDR3 sequence is 11 residues long. The germline gives CDR1 LGHDT, CDR2 YNNKEL (reference sequence). The V end was cut by 2 bases, the J end by 11 bases, with 9 bases between. The CDR3: CASSQNQLAFF. The CDR3, as DNA: TGTGCCAGCAGCCAAAATCAGTTGGCTTTCTTT.